This T cell receptor beta chain was recorded in a study of blood T cell repertoires in COVID-19. A note on this clone: Other DNA variants within this sample encode the same CDR3.

Participants, roughly 18 to 89 years old, spanned around 26 US areas. No more than 2 weeks before study entry, exposed participants had met a case of COVID-19. Per the authors' pipeline: Cell counts per sample came from amplifying reference gene primers. TCRdb keeps only in-frame clones here, not all; method: immunoSEQ multiplex PCR. That table supplies the V and J calls and clone size; D and trimming were determined from the DNA. Here the sample spans 250,000 to 300,000 clones, 70% to 90% being singletons. The TCR was taken from a woman aged 45-59 years who had been exposed to COVID-19. The sequenced material came from PBMCs or T cells enriched from blood (not recorded which).

The CDR3 DNA reads as TGTGCCAGTAGTATACGACAGAACACTGAAGCTTTCTTT. Amino acids: CASSIRQNTEAFF. The J gene is TRBJ1-1, the V gene TRBV19; D remains ambiguous. In germline, CDR1 is LNHDA, CDR2 SQIVND (reference sequence). Trimming removed 2 bases at V and 1 base at J, with 5 bases between. CDR3 length: 13 residues.